This TCR beta chain was identified during a study of T cells in Graves' hyperthyroidism and ophthalmopathy. This clonotype was recorded a few times. Germline CDR1 reads SGDLS; CDR2 reads YYNGEE. The CDR3 consists of 14 residues. The V gene lost 3 bases and the J gene lost 4 bases, with 8 bases spanning the gap. Amplification yielded TCR beta CDR3 regions, with RNA transcripts as the source. HTBI primers were employed in a first-round RT-PCR of the TCR CDR3. MiXCR, applied by TCRdb to the multiplex PCR reads, yields one record per CDR3 protein. The sample includes roughly 500,000 distinct CDR3 sequences, 15% to 20% of them seen just once.

This sequence originates from a young woman with Graves' ophthalmopathy. Sequencing was done on a sample of blood. The V and J genes are TRBV9 and TRBJ2-6; D uncertain. CDR3 DNA: TGTGCCAGCAGCGCCATGGCCGGGGCCAACGTCCTGACTTTC. Residues: CASSAMAGANVLTF.